A selection of T cell receptor beta chains follows, all from one sample in a study of T cell responses to AZD1222 COVID-19 vaccine. The protocol was immunoSEQ multiplex PCR, while the TCRdb copy is restricted to in-frame clones and leaves out a portion. The sample lists over 110,000 clones; more than 90% were seen once. The input for sequencing was peripheral blood, taken on day 0 of AZD1222 vaccination. The receptors here all came from an adult in good health. Each CDR3 is given with its conserved first and last residue. A D gene is named only where the DNA matches it firmly. Clone size is given for some rows only: seen once, a few or many times, or a class if the clone is expanded.

d_call | clone_size | j_call | v_call | cdr3_nt | cdr3_aa
NA | NA | TRBJ2-2 | TRBV27 | TGTGCCAGCAGTTTGGGACCCCCCACCGGGGAGCTGTTTTTT | CASSLGPPTGELFF
NA | NA | TRBJ2-7 | TRBV19 | TGTGCCAGTAGTATTAGTTTGGCGGGGATTTACGAGCAGTACTTC | CASSISLAGIYEQYF
NA | NA | TRBJ2-7 | TRBV19 | TGTGCCAGTAGTATCGGACTCATCTCCTACGAGCAGTACTTC | CASSIGLISYEQYF
NA | once | TRBJ2-2 | TRBV19 | TGTGCCAGTAGTACACCCGGGGGCACCGGGGAGCTGTTTTTT | CASSTPGGTGELFF
TRBD1 | NA | TRBJ1-2 | TRBV30 | TGTGCCTGGAACAGGGGATTTGGCTACACCTTC | CAWNRGFGYTF
NA | NA | TRBJ2-7 | TRBV4-1 | TGCGCCAGCAGCCAAGCAAGCTTCAGCTCCTACGAGCAGTACTTC | CASSQASFSSYEQYF
NA | NA | TRBJ2-7 | TRBV19 | TGTGCCAGTAGTATTTCAATCGTCATCGGGGACACACTCTACGAGCAGTACTTC | CASSISIVIGDTLYEQYF
NA | NA | TRBJ2-1 | TRBV9 | TGTGCCAGCAGCGTTGGGAAGGATGAGCAGTTCTTC | CASSVGKDEQFF
NA | NA | TRBJ1-2 | TRBV12-3/TRBV12-4 | TGTGCCAGCAGTTTAGGCAGGAACTATGGCTACACCTTC | CASSLGRNYGYTF
TRBD1 | NA | TRBJ1-6 | TRBV30 | TGTGCCTGGGGCCGCGGGACAGGGTACTCACCCCTCCACTTT | CAWGRGTGYSPLHF
NA | NA | TRBJ1-2 | TRBV19 | TGTGCCAGTAGTATGGGACCGTATAACTATGGCTACACCTTC | CASSMGPYNYGYTF
NA | few | TRBJ2-7 | TRBV6-2/TRBV6-3 | TGTGCCAGCAGTTATAGGTTACAGCCGAACTACGAGCAGTACTTC | CASSYRLQPNYEQYF
NA | NA | TRBJ2-3 | TRBV11-3 | TGTGCCAGCAGCTTAGATCTGGGGGCAGATACGCAGTATTTT | CASSLDLGADTQYF
NA | NA | TRBJ2-6 | TRBV6-5 | TGTGCCAGCAGCCGATACAGTGCCCTCGACGTCCTGACTTTC | CASSRYSALDVLTF
NA | few | TRBJ1-6 | TRBV14 | TGTGCCAGCAGCCAAGCGTGGGGGCGTAATTCACCCCTCCACTTT | CASSQAWGRNSPLHF
NA | NA | TRBJ1-6 | TRBV30 | TGTGCCTGGAAACGGGAGAATTCACCCCTCCACTTT | CAWKRENSPLHF
TRBD2 | once | TRBJ2-7 | TRBV14 | TGTGCCAGCAGCGGGACTAGCGGGAGCTACGAGCAGTACTTC | CASSGTSGSYEQYF
NA | once | TRBJ1-2 | TRBV19 | TGTGCCAGTAGTCTCCCAGGGAGCGTTTGGGGCTACACCTTC | CASSLPGSVWGYTF
NA | NA | TRBJ2-4 | TRBV5-5 | TGTGCCAGCAGCCATCCGGGACTCGGGGACATTCAGTACTTC | CASSHPGLGDIQYF
TRBD2 | once | TRBJ2-2 | TRBV2 | TGTGCCAGCAGTTTAGGACTAGCGGTTAACACCGGGGAGCTGTTTTTT | CASSLGLAVNTGELFF
NA | few | TRBJ1-2 | TRBV5-1 | TGCGCCAGCAACCGAGAACTGGGAGGGTATGGCTACACCTTC | CASNRELGGYGYTF
NA | NA | TRBJ1-1 | TRBV6-5 | TGTGCCAGCAGTTATTTTTGGGGAAGTGAAGCTTTCTTT | CASSYFWGSEAFF
NA | NA | TRBJ1-5 | TRBV30 | TGTGCCTGGACCCCCCGAGGGACAACGACGCAGCCCCAGCATTTT | CAWTPRGTTTQPQHF
TRBD2 | NA | TRBJ2-3 | TRBV19 | TGTGCCAGTAAGGAGGGGGGACTAGGCACAGATACGCAGTATTTT | CASKEGGLGTDTQYF
TRBD1 | once | TRBJ1-2 | TRBV27 | TGTGCCAGCAGTTTATCGAAATCAGGGGGGACCTATGGCTACACCTTC | CASSLSKSGGTYGYTF
NA | NA | TRBJ1-4 | TRBV5-1 | TGCGCCAGCAGCTCGACGGACGGGGGGCGCGACGGAAAACTGTTTTTT | CASSSTDGGRDGKLFF